This paragraph covers one TCR beta chain sequence. Antigen unknown. Germline V gene lookup returns CDR1 SQVTM and CDR2 ANQGSEA. The CDR3 has 12 residues. Trimming stripped 6 bases from V and 3 bases from J, with 9 bases between. The data derive from a study of beta chain features in type 1 diabetes. Study overall: Age, gender and cell yields were alike across patients and healthy donors. Findings and limits, study-wide: Researchers could not determine here whether HLA type influences TCRB rearrangement. In type 1 diabetes patients, VDJ junctions had fewer insertions; deletions at these junctions were more frequent.

Every bit of the isolated RNA underwent reverse transcription, so sequencing read expressed TCRB transcripts. Around 3.57 million reads was the average for naive, central memory and regulatory T cell samples. Profiling relied on immunoSEQ multiplex PCR, and the TCRdb table lists in-frame clones only, not all of them. The sample has hundreds of thousands of clones, about 29% seen once. Input material: naive CD4+ T cells from blood. This clonotype was sampled from a young man in good health. This chain connects TRBV29-1 to TRBJ2-1; possibly TRBD1 for D (5 bases). In DNA, the CDR3 is TGCAGCGTCAGGGCCAGCTACAATGAGCAGTTCTTC. Amino acids: CSVRASYNEQFF.